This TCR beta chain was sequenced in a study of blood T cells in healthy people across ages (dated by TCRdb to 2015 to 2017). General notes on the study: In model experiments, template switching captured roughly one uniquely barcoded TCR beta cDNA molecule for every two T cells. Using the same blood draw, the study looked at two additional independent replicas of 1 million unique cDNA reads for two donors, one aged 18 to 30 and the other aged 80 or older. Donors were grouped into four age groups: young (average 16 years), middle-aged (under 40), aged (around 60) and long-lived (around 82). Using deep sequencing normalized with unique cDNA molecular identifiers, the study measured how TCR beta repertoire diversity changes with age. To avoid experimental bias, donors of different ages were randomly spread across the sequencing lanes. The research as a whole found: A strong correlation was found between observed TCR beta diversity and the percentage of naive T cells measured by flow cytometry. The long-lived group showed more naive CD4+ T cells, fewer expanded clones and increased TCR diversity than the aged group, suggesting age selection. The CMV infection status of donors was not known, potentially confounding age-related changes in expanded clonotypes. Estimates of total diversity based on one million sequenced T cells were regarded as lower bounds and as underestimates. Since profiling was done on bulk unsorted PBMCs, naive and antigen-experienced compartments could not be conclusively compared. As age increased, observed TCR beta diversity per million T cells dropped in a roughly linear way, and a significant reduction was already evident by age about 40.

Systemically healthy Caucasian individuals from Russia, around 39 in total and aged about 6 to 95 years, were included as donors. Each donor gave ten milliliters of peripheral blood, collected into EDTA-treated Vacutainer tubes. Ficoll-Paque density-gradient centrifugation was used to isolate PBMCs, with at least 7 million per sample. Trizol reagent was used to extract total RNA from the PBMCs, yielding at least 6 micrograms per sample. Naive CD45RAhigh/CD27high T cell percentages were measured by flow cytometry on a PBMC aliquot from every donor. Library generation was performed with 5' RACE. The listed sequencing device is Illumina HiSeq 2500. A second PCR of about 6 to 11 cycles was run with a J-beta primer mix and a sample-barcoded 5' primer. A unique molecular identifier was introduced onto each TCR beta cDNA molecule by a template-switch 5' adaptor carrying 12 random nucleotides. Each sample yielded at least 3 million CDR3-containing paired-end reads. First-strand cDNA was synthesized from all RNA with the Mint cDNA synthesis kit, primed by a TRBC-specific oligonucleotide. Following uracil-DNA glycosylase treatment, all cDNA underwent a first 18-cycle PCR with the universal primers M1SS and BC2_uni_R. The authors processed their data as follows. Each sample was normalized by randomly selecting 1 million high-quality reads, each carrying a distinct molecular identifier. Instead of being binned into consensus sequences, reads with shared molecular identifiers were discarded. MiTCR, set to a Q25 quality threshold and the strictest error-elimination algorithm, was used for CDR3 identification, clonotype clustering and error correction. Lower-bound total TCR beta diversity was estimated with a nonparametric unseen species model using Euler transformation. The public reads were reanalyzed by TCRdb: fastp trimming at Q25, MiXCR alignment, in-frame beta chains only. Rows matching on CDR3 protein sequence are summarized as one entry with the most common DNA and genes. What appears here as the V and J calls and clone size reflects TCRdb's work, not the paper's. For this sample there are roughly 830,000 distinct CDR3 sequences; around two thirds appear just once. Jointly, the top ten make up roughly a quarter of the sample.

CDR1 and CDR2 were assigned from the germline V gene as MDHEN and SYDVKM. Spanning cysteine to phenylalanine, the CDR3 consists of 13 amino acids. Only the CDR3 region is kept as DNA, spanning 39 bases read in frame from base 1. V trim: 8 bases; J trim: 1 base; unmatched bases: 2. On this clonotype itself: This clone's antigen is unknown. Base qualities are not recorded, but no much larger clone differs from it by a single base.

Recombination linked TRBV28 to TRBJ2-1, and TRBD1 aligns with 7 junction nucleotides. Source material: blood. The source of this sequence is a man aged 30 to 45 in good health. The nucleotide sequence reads TGTGCCAGCTTGACAGGGTCCTACAATGAGCAGTTCTTC. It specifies CASLTGSYNEQFF. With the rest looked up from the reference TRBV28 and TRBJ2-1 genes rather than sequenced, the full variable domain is DVKVTQSSRYLVKRTGEKVFLECVQDMDHENMFWYRQDPGLGLRLIYFSYDVKMKEKGDIPEGYSVSREKKERFSLILESASTNQTSMYLCASLTGSYNEQFFGPGTRLTVL.